Below, 22 T cell receptor beta chains from the same sample are listed, as sequenced in a study of early T cells in non-severe SARS-CoV-2 infection. MiXCR, run by TCRdb on the 5' RACE reads, gives a single entry per CDR3 protein. The sample comprises 90,000 to 130,000 distinct CDR3 sequences, around 13% of which are singletons, and approximately 4% rests with the top ten. The input for sequencing was whole blood, taken at baseline. These receptors originate from an adult who was a healthcare worker with PCR-confirmed SARS-CoV-2 infection or an uninfected control (not recorded which).

The V and J genes are TRBV20-1 and TRBJ2-5; TRBD2 aligns across 10 bases. This CDR3 contains 14 residues. The V gene's germline CDR1 is DFQATT and CDR2 SNEGSKA (reference sequence). The V segment lost 2 bases and the J segment 6 bases; nucleotides outside the gene matches: 6. The CDR3 spells CSARPVAGGKTQYF. Written as DNA, the CDR3 is TGCAGTGCTAGACCCGTAGCGGGGGGAAAGACCCAGTACTTC.

This clonotype was found a few times. CDR3 sequence reads: CASSVPQGPAGGGELFF. The CDR3 DNA reads as TGTGCCAGCAGTGTGCCTCAGGGCCCCGCCGGGGGCGGGGAGCTGTTTTTT. The chain joins TRBV6-6 to TRBJ2-2, with a tentative D call TRBD2 (6 bases). Trimming removed 5 bases from V and 7 bases from J, with 23 bases in between. The CDR3 is 17 residues long. The germline V gene encodes CDR1 MNHNY and CDR2 SVGAGI (reference sequence).

The chain couples TRBV5-1 to TRBJ2-5; 7 nucleotides match TRBD2. The germline gives CDR1 SGHRS, CDR2 YFSETQ. The trim removed 2 bases at V and 1 base at J, leaving 2 bases unmatched. This CDR3 contains 14 residues. The CDR3 here is CASSFTSAQETQYF. CDR3 nucleotides: TGCGCCAGCAGCTTCACTAGCGCCCAAGAGACCCAGTACTTC.

The V and J genes are TRBV27 and TRBJ2-7; D gene unclear. The CDR3 totals 14 residues. CDR1 is MNHEY and CDR2 is SMNVEV in the germline V gene (reference sequence). V lost 6 bases and J lost 2, with 14 bases in between. As DNA, the CDR3 is TGTGCCAGCAGCCAATCACCGGATACCTACGAGCAGTACTTC. Translated, it gives CASSQSPDTYEQYF.

This clonotype has a handful of counts. The chain is built from TRBV25-1 and TRBJ1-1; D ambiguous. The CDR3 is 12 residues long. V lost 5 bases and J lost 5, with 9 bases in between. Per the germline V gene, CDR1 is MGHDK and CDR2 is SYGVNS. CDR3 DNA: TGTGCCAGCAGTTTTTTGGGAACTGAAGCTTTCTTT. It is translated as CASSFLGTEAFF.

This chain links TRBV11-2 with TRBJ2-1, with 9 bases identical to TRBD2. The CDR3 has 17 residues. CDR1 is SGHAT, CDR2 FQNNGV, per germline. With 1 base clipped from V and 5 bases from J, the junction kept 9 bases outside the gene matches. In nucleotides, the CDR3 is TGTGCCAGCAGCTTAGCATTAGCGGGGGCCTCAAACAATGAGCAGTTCTTC. It yields the protein CASSLALAGASNNEQFF.

This clonotype has a handful of counts. The chain is built from TRBV7-6 and TRBJ2-5; D assignment may be TRBD1 or TRBD2 (6 bases each). The germline CDR1 and CDR2 sequences are SGHVS and FNYEAQ. The CDR3 is made up of 15 amino acids. V was clipped by 1 base and J by 0 bases, with 9 bases between them. CDR3 sequence: CASSLGGGYQETQYF. The CDR3 DNA reads TGTGCCAGCAGCTTAGGAGGGGGGTACCAAGAGACCCAGTACTTC. Filled out from reference TRBV7-6 and TRBJ2-5, the complete variable domain reads GAGVSQSPRYKVTKRGQDVALRCDPISGHVSLYWYRQALGQGPEFLTYFNYEAQQDKSGLPNDRFSAERPEGSISTLTIQRTEQRDSAMYRCASSLGGGYQETQYFGPGTRLLVL.

The chain employs TRBV20-1 and TRBJ2-1; TRBD2 agrees at 9 bases. With 0 bases clipped from V and 3 bases from J, the junction kept 6 bases outside the gene matches. The CDR3 is made up of 16 amino acids. The germline V gene encodes CDR1 DFQATT and CDR2 SNEGSKA (reference sequence). The CDR3 DNA follows: TGCAGTGCTAGAGATCTGGCTAGCGGGATCTACAATGAGCAGTTCTTC. It translates to CSARDLASGIYNEQFF.

The table lists this clonotype with many counts. The chain joins TRBV30 to TRBJ1-4; D ambiguous. The ends were cut back, 0 bases at V and 5 bases at J, with 13 bases in the middle. The CDR3 has 15 amino acids. CDR1 is GTSNPN and CDR2 is SVGIG in the germline V gene (reference sequence). The CDR3 nucleotides read TGTGCCTGGAGTGTAGCGGGGAAAGAAAATGAAAAACTGTTTTTT. Translated: CAWSVAGKENEKLFF.

V is TRBV29-1 and J is TRBJ2-1, with TRBD2 identical over 14 bases. The germline V gene has CDR1 SQVTM and CDR2 ANQGSEA. Trimming took 6 bases from V and 10 from J; bases not matched to a gene: 8. The CDR3 totals 14 residues. The CDR3 protein is CSVATSGRVQEQFF. CDR3 DNA sequence: TGCAGCGTCGCGACTAGCGGGAGGGTCCAGGAGCAGTTCTTC.

V and J are TRBV27 and TRBJ2-3; TRBD2 aligns across 10 bases. Germline CDR1 reads MNHEY; CDR2 reads SMNVEV (reference sequence). Germline trimming cut 0 bases from V and 7 bases from J; bases unmatched to any gene: 13. This CDR3 region has 18 residues. CDR3 residues: CASSLSEASGGPANTQYF. In DNA form, the CDR3 reads TGTGCCAGCAGTTTATCTGAGGCTAGCGGGGGTCCCGCGAATACGCAGTATTTT.

This chain uses TRBV29-1 with TRBJ2-5, with TRBD1 identical over 9 bases. The ends lost 4 bases at V and 5 bases at J; junction bases unmatched: 5. CDR1 and CDR2 from the germline V gene are SQVTM and ANQGSEA. The CDR3 consists of 13 residues. CDR3 coding DNA: TGCAGCGTTGTACAGGGGGCGACGGAGACCCAGTACTTC. It encodes CSVVQGATETQYF.

This chain uses TRBV6-6 with TRBJ1-2; 11 nucleotides align to TRBD1. V shed 2 bases and J 8 bases; nucleotides not matched to a gene: 7. Looked up from germline, CDR1 is MNHNY and CDR2 is SVGAGI (reference sequence). The CDR3 has 15 residues. The CDR3 coding sequence is TGTGCCAGCAGTTACCAGGGACAGGGGGTCGAAGGCTACACCTTC. Its protein product is CASSYQGQGVEGYTF.

This chain joins TRBV6-5 and TRBJ2-3; D unclear. The germline CDR1 and CDR2 sequences are MNHEY and SVGAGI. The CDR3 is 15 residues long. Trimming removed 0 bases at V and 1 base at J, with 8 bases between. CDR3 bases: TGTGCCAGCAGTTACTCAACTACGGGCACAGATACGCAGTATTTT. It yields the protein CASSYSTTGTDTQYF.

The chain combines TRBV4-2 with TRBJ2-2; TRBD2 matches 10 bases. V lost 1 base and J lost 7; bases outside the gene matches: 12. The CDR3 consists of 18 residues. Germline lookup yields CDR1 LGHNA and CDR2 YNFKEQ. In DNA, the CDR3 is TGTGCCAGCAGCCAAGCCGGAGCGGGGGGGCCGGGAGGCGGGGAGCTGTTTTTT. Residues: CASSQAGAGGPGGGELFF.

This chain links TRBV30 with TRBJ2-3; D unclear. V dropped 3 bases and J dropped 8 bases, with 9 bases sitting between them. The CDR3 length is 11 residues. Germline lookup yields CDR1 GTSNPN and CDR2 SVGIG (reference sequence). CDR3 coding DNA: TGTGCCTGGAGCCGGTCGGGTACGCAGTATTTT. It encodes CAWSRSGTQYF.

This clonotype was seen repeatedly, ten times or more. The V gene is TRBV6-1, the J gene TRBJ1-2; D remains unclear. Germline V gene data show CDR1 as MNHNS and CDR2 as SASEGT. V lost 6 bases to trimming and J lost 7 bases, with 24 bases between them. This CDR3 is 16 amino acids long. CDR3 in DNA: TGTGCCAGCAGACGAGAAAGCAAGGGTCTGACCTCTGGCTACACCTTC. Encoded protein: CASRRESKGLTSGYTF.

This clonotype was observed many times. The chain uses TRBV5-5 and TRBJ1-4; D is undetermined. The germline gives CDR1 SGHKS, CDR2 YYEKEE (reference sequence). The CDR3 totals 12 residues. Trimming pared 1 base from V and 13 bases from J, leaving 11 bases between. CDR3 DNA sequence: TGTGCCAGCAGCTTGCCAGAGGGAAGACTGTTTTTT. Translation gives CASSLPEGRLFF. Combining the CDR3 with reference TRBV5-5 and TRBJ1-4 gives the whole variable domain DAGVTQSPTHLIKTRGQQVTLRCSPISGHKSVSWYQQVLGQGPQFIFQYYEKEERGRGNFPDRFSARQFPNYSSELNVNALLLGDSALYLCASSLPEGRLFFGSGTQLSVL.

This chain connects TRBV29-1 to TRBJ2-1; no definite D call. CDR1 and CDR2 (germline): SQVTM, ANQGSEA. The CDR3 spans 11 residues. Trimming left V 3 bases short and J 10 bases short, with 10 bases between. This CDR3 reads CSVDLGYEQFF. CDR3 nucleotide sequence: TGCAGCGTTGATCTGGGCTACGAGCAGTTCTTC.

This clonotype was picked up a small number of times. The chain employs TRBV12-3 or TRBV12-4 and TRBJ1-2; a weak D match, TRBD1 (6 bases). Between the trimmed V and J ends, which lost 6 bases and 1 base, there was a span of 15 bases. The CDR3 sequence is 15 residues long. The CDR3 region has the DNA TGTGCCAGCAGGAGGACAGCCGGTCTTAACTATGGCTACACCTTC. Translating gives CASRRTAGLNYGYTF.

This clonotype was recorded once. The CDR3 loop reads CASSRNRVVTEAFF. The CDR3 DNA reads TGTGCCAGCAGCCGTAACAGGGTGGTCACTGAAGCTTTCTTT. The V and J genes are TRBV28 and TRBJ1-1, with TRBD1 as a possible D gene (6 bases). Germline lookup yields CDR1 MDHEN and CDR2 SYDVKM. The CDR3 consists of 14 residues. The V gene lost 6 bases and the J gene lost 4 bases, with 15 bases spanning the gap.

This clonotype has only a few counts. The chain is built from TRBV28 and TRBJ2-7; TRBD1 matches 8 bases. Trimming removed 9 bases from V and 5 bases from J; junction bases left unmatched: 9. Germline lookup yields CDR1 MDHEN and CDR2 SYDVKM. The CDR3 totals 13 residues. The CDR3 sequence is CARPGQVQDEQYF. CDR3 coding DNA: TGTGCCAGACCGGGACAGGTACAGGACGAGCAGTACTTC.